Following are 32 T cell receptor beta chains from one sample sequenced in a study of blood T cells in healthy people across ages. PCR was performed a second time for about 7 to 11 cycles using a sample-barcoded 5' primer and a J-beta primer mix. One entry per CDR3 protein, called by TCRdb with MiXCR from the 5' RACE reads. The repertoire has roughly 900,000 distinct CDR3 sequences, 25% to 30% of them found once; the top ten carry 17%. The sample taken for sequencing was blood. All receptors derive from a woman at least 80 years old in good health.

This clonotype was seen ten or more times. The J gene is TRBJ1-5, the V gene TRBV7-2; D call uncertain. The CDR3 sequence is 13 residues long. The germline V and J ends were trimmed by 1 base and 3 bases, with 4 bases remaining between them. Germline values: CDR1 SGHTA, CDR2 FQGNSA. CDR3 bases: TGTGCCAGCAGCTTAGTATCCAATCAGCCCCAGCATTTT. It encodes CASSLVSNQPQHF.

This clonotype was found many times. The chain employs TRBV6-2 or TRBV6-3 and TRBJ2-7, with 8 bases that match TRBD1. V dropped 0 bases and J dropped 5; count of bases not matched to a gene: 12. The germline gives CDR1 MNHEY, CDR2 SVGEGT. This CDR3 has 17 residues. The CDR3 bases are TGTGCCAGCAGTTACTCGAAACTGGTCCAGGGGGCGAACGAGCAGTACTTC. This codes for CASSYSKLVQGANEQYF.

This clonotype was detected many times. V gene TRBV6-2 or TRBV6-3 combines with J gene TRBJ2-3, with D possibly TRBD2 on 5 matching bases. Trimming removed 5 bases at V and 5 bases at J, with 20 bases between. This CDR3 comprises 16 residues. Germline values: CDR1 MNHEY, CDR2 SVGEGT. The CDR3 spells CASSPWTGRRQDTQYF. The CDR3 DNA follows: TGTGCCAGCAGTCCGTGGACTGGGCGGAGACAAGATACGCAGTATTTT.

Concerning this clonotype: A much larger clone is a single base away; this may be a read error. V usage is TRBV6-4 and J usage is TRBJ2-5, with 7 bases aligning to TRBD1. The CDR3 is 17 amino acids. Germline V gene data show CDR1 as MRHNA and CDR2 as SNTAGT. CDR3 in amino acids: CACSGVGTVGFQETQYF. The DNA of the CDR3 is TGTGCCTGCAGTGGTGTGGGGACAGTGGGTTTCCAAGAGACCCAGTACTTC.

The table lists this clonotype with many counts. The chain links TRBV12-3 or TRBV12-4 to TRBJ1-5, with 8 nucleotides matching TRBD1. The CDR3 loop spans 17 amino acids. J gave up 0 bases and V 3 bases, and 7 bases lay outside the gene matches. CDR3 bases: TGTGCCAGCAGTTTTACCCAGGGGGCGTTTAGCAATCAGCCCCAGCATTTT. Translation gives CASSFTQGAFSNQPQHF.

About this clonotype: This may come from a read error, since a much larger clone is one base off. The chain employs TRBV7-2 and TRBJ2-4; maybe TRBD2 (5 bases). Trimming left V 1 base short and J 13 bases short, with 20 bases between. Germline CDR1 reads SGHTA; CDR2 reads FQGNSA. The CDR3 is 15 amino acids. CDR3 nucleotide sequence: TGTGCCAGCAGCTTAGGAGGACTGCAAGCGTACGGGCAGTACTTC. This encodes CASSLGGLQAYGQYF.

In its sample, this clonotype was seen a few times. The V and J genes are TRBV9 and TRBJ2-7; 10 positions match TRBD1. The CDR3 spans 15 residues. V shed 0 bases and J 9 bases; nucleotides not matched to a gene: 9. Germline loops: CDR1 SGDLS, CDR2 YYNGEE. The CDR3 DNA sequence: TGTGCCAGCAGCGTAGTTCCGGGACAGGGGAGCGGGCAGTACTTC. This gives the protein CASSVVPGQGSGQYF.

V and J are TRBV4-2 and TRBJ1-2; D unresolved. Germline V gene data show CDR1 as LGHNA and CDR2 as YNFKEQ. The CDR3 covers 15 residues. Trimming took off 0 bases at V and 4 bases at J, with 12 bases between the two ends. CDR3 DNA sequence: TGTGCCAGCAGCCAAGAAGCGGGGAGAAGCTATGGCTACACCTTC. It encodes CASSQEAGRSYGYTF.

This clonotype was picked up many times. J is TRBJ2-1 and V is TRBV24-1; D may be TRBD2 (6 bases). Germline CDR1 KGHDR, CDR2 SFDVKD. The V gene lost 10 bases and the J gene lost 7 bases, with 19 bases spanning the gap. This CDR3 comprises 14 residues. Here the CDR3 reads CATSGTLSSNEQFF. The DNA for the CDR3 is TGTGCCACTTCCGGGACTCTCTCCTCTAATGAGCAGTTCTTC.

This clonotype was seen repeatedly, ten times or more. As DNA, the CDR3 is TGCCACCCTTTGGGGTCAGGCTATGGCTACACCTTC. It encodes CHPLGSGYGYTF. The J gene is TRBJ1-2, the V gene TRBV20-1; D remains ambiguous. This CDR3 is built from 12 residues. CDR1 is DFQATT and CDR2 is SNEGSKA in the germline V gene (reference sequence).

V usage is TRBV28 and J usage is TRBJ1-2; maybe TRBD1 (5 bases). Germline lookup yields CDR1 MDHEN and CDR2 SYDVKM. Trimming left V 5 bases short and J 4 bases short, with 17 bases between. The CDR3 sequence is 15 residues long. The CDR3 DNA follows: TGTGCCAGCAGTGACCAGGGTACCTCTACCTATGGCTACACCTTC. This encodes CASSDQGTSTYGYTF.

This clonotype was counted a few times. The DNA of the CDR3 is TGCAGTGCAACCCCAGGTAGCGGGAGAAAAGGAGAGCAGTTCTTC. The encoded protein is CSATPGSGRKGEQFF. The rearrangement uses TRBV20-1 and TRBJ2-1, with 9 nucleotides matching TRBD2. Germline lookup yields CDR1 DFQATT and CDR2 SNEGSKA (reference sequence). This CDR3 has 15 amino acids. J lost 10 bases, V lost 6 bases, and 16 bases had no gene match.

Concerning this clonotype itself: Possible read error: a much larger clone is one base away. The chain links TRBV6-6 to TRBJ2-1; D possibly corresponds to TRBD1 (5 bases). This CDR3 contains 16 residues. CDR1 and CDR2 from the germline V gene are MNHNY and SVGAGI (reference sequence). V was shortened by 8 bases and J by 2 bases, with 19 bases between the two germline ends. The CDR3 coding sequence is TGTGCCAGCCACACTACAAGGGGAAGTCCCTACAATGAGCAGTTCTTC. Translation: CASHTTRGSPYNEQFF.

In this sample, this clonotype turned up a few times. A much more abundant neighbour one base away suggests this may be a read error. The V gene is TRBV7-2, the J gene TRBJ2-1, with TRBD2 matching over 7 bases. The DNA end lines up better with TRBJ2-7; the J call may be wrong. CDR3 length: 15 amino acids. Germline CDR1 and CDR2: SGHTA and FQGNSA. DNA of the CDR3: TGTGCCAGCAGCTCTGGGGGGGTCTCCTACAATGAGCAGTACTTC. Translation: CASSSGGVSYNEQYF.

V is TRBV7-9 and J is TRBJ2-1; D ambiguous. From germline, CDR1 is SEHNR and CDR2 FQNEAQ (reference sequence). V was trimmed by 1 base and J by 6 bases, leaving 10 bases between them. The CDR3 is made up of 14 amino acids. The CDR3 coding sequence is TGTGCCAGCAGCTTAGGGTCTGCTGCCAATGAGCAGTTCTTC. Translated: CASSLGSAANEQFF.

Many counts were recorded for this clonotype. The junction does not match germline at one end; this may be a read error. The V gene is TRBV7-7, the J gene TRBJ2-1; 10 bases map to TRBD1. The CDR3 is made up of 14 amino acids. The V gene's germline CDR1 is SSHAT and CDR2 FNYEAQ (reference sequence). The CDR3 spells CASSRDRGTNEQFF. The DNA of the CDR3 is TGTGCTAGCAGCCGGGACAGGGGCACCAATGAGCAGTTCTTC.

This clonotype appeared many times. The chain is built from TRBV3-1 and TRBJ1-1; 9 nucleotides align to TRBD1. V shed 4 bases and J 1 base; nucleotides not matched to a gene: 1. Germline V CDR1 and CDR2: LGHDT, YNNKEL (reference sequence). This CDR3 region has 14 residues. DNA for the CDR3: TGTGCCAGCAGCCGGGGACAGGGGAACACTGAAGCTTTCTTT. Translated: CASSRGQGNTEAFF.

This clonotype was counted ten times or more. This rearrangement joins TRBV20-1 to TRBJ1-2; D gene uncertain. CDR1 and CDR2 (germline): DFQATT, SNEGSKA (reference sequence). Trimming took off 3 bases at V and 4 bases at J, with 15 bases between the two ends. The CDR3 is 14 residues long. CDR3 amino acids: CSASSPEGGYGYTF. CDR3 sequence (DNA): TGCAGTGCTAGTAGCCCCGAAGGCGGCTATGGCTACACCTTC.

A note on this clonotype: An end of the junction differs from the germline gene, which may be a read error. The V and J genes are TRBV7-9 and TRBJ1-2, with D unclear. The CDR3 is 18 amino acids. Germline V lookup: CDR1 SEHNR, CDR2 FQNEAQ (reference sequence). The CDR3 spells CTSSLDVCAPDFAYGYTF. The CDR3 coding sequence is TGTACCAGCAGCCTAGATGTATGTGCACCCGACTTTGCCTATGGCTACACCTTC.

V is TRBV5-1 and J is TRBJ2-5; D not resolved. Germline V gene sequence: CDR1 SGHRS, CDR2 YFSETQ. The CDR3 extends over 16 amino acids. V shed 0 bases and J shed 3 bases, with 15 bases lying between them. CDR3 protein: CASSLEGAVTKETQYF. The CDR3 DNA reads TGCGCCAGCAGCTTGGAGGGCGCGGTAACGAAAGAGACCCAGTACTTC.

Concerning this clonotype itself: Relative to the germline gene, one junction end is altered; a read error may explain this. V gene TRBV6-5 combines with J gene TRBJ1-6, with 9 bases lining up with TRBD1. This CDR3 is built from 14 residues. The V gene's germline CDR1 is MNHEY and CDR2 SVGAGI. The CDR3 loop reads CASSYRTGDSPPHF. Written as DNA, the CDR3 is TGTGCCAGCAGTTATCGGACAGGGGATTCACCCCCCCACTTT.

This clonotype came up many times. The V gene is TRBV28, the J gene TRBJ2-3, with D uncertain. The CDR3 length is 15 residues. Trimming pared 2 bases from V and 0 bases from J, leaving 9 bases between. Germline V CDR1 and CDR2: MDHEN, SYDVKM. The CDR3 nucleotides read TGTGCCAGCAGTTTAACACCTACTAGCACAGATACGCAGTATTTT. Translation: CASSLTPTSTDTQYF.

As concerns this clonotype: A read error is possible here, since a much larger clone lies one base away. This chain joins TRBV7-9 and TRBJ2-7; D is unclear. Judging by the DNA end, TRBJ2-5 fits better; the J call may be wrong. The germline V gene has CDR1 SEHNR and CDR2 FQNEAQ (reference sequence). This CDR3 spans 14 amino acids. The CDR3, as DNA: TGTGTCAGCACCCTCTTGGGTGTAGGGGAGACCCAGTACTTC. It specifies CVSTLLGVGETQYF.

The J gene is TRBJ1-1, the V gene TRBV3-1; D possibly corresponds to TRBD1 (5 bases). The V end was cut by 5 bases, the J end by 2 bases, with 21 bases between. CDR3 size: 17 residues. The germline V gene encodes CDR1 LGHDT and CDR2 YNNKEL (reference sequence). The CDR3 bases are TGTGCCAGCAGCTTCGAGGGGAACAACTTCTTAAACACTGAAGCTTTCTTT. It encodes CASSFEGNNFLNTEAFF.

The chain uses TRBV7-2 and TRBJ2-1; TRBD1 matches 9 bases. CDR1 is SGHTA, CDR2 FQGNSA, per germline. Germline trimming cut 5 bases from V and 6 bases from J; bases unmatched to any gene: 5. The CDR3 loop spans 14 amino acids. The chain's CDR3 is CASSRTGAGNEQFF. The CDR3 DNA reads TGTGCCAGCAGCCGGACAGGGGCGGGCAATGAGCAGTTCTTC.

This clonotype was seen repeatedly, ten times or more. Just one base apart from a much larger clone, this may be a read error. The genes are TRBV7-9 and TRBJ2-6; 7 nucleotides align to TRBD1. This CDR3 is built from 16 residues. Germline values: CDR1 SEHNR, CDR2 FQNEAQ (reference sequence). The CDR3 sequence is CASSFLGGAGANVRTF. The CDR3 DNA is TGTGCCAGCAGCTTCTTAGGGGGCGCTGGGGCCAACGTCCGGACTTTC.

This clonotype has a count of ten or more. The J gene is TRBJ1-4, the V gene TRBV20-1; D gene ambiguous. The V gene's germline CDR1 is DFQATT and CDR2 SNEGSKA (reference sequence). This CDR3 has 13 amino acids. Trimming pared 5 bases from V and 5 bases from J, leaving 12 bases between. The CDR3 loop reads CSAGPRANEKLFF. The CDR3 DNA is TGCAGTGCTGGGCCCCGGGCGAATGAAAAACTGTTTTTT.

This clonotype was recorded a few times. A read error is possible here, since a much larger clone lies one base away. This chain uses TRBV5-4 with TRBJ2-1, with D perhaps TRBD2 (6 bases). The CDR3 totals 15 residues. The germline CDR1 and CDR2 sequences are SGHNT and YYREEE (reference sequence). Trimming stripped 4 bases from V and 3 bases from J, with 14 bases between. This chain's CDR3 is CASSPGSGVYNEQFF. In nucleotides, the CDR3 is TGTGCCAGCAGCCCGGGCTCGGGAGTCTACAATGAGCAGTTCTTC.

Concerning this clonotype itself: An end of the junction differs from the germline gene, which may be a read error. J is TRBJ2-7 and V is TRBV15; 7 nucleotides agree with TRBD1. CDR3 length: 14 amino acids. Germline assignment: CDR1 LNHNV and CDR2 YYDKDF (reference sequence). In DNA, the CDR3 is TGTGCCACCAGCAGAGACAGGGGGAACTACGAGCACTACTTC. Translated: CATSRDRGNYEHYF.

This clonotype has a handful of counts. The V gene is TRBV3-1, the J gene TRBJ2-1; 11 nucleotides line up with TRBD2. Losses at the gene ends were 0 bases for V and 7 bases for J; bases not matched to a gene: 8. This CDR3 comprises 17 residues. Germline V CDR1 and CDR2: LGHDT, YNNKEL (reference sequence). The CDR3 DNA is TGTGCCAGCAGCCAAGATTTAACTAGCGGGAGTTCGAATGAGCAGTTCTTC. This gives the protein CASSQDLTSGSSNEQFF.

In this sample, this clonotype turned up many times. This chain links TRBV10-3 with TRBJ2-7, with D possibly TRBD1 on 6 matching bases. The CDR3 is 16 residues long. V was clipped by 3 bases and J by 0 bases, with 15 bases between them. Germline CDR1 reads ENHRY; CDR2 reads SYGVKD. The CDR3 protein is CAISDWGTSNSYEQYF. CDR3 in DNA: TGTGCCATCAGTGATTGGGGGACATCGAACTCCTACGAGCAGTACTTC.

As for this clonotype: With a much larger clone just one base away, this may be a read error. The rearrangement links TRBV27 to TRBJ2-3; weak D call: TRBD2 (6 bases). The CDR3 is 14 residues long. CDR1 is MNHEY, CDR2 SMNVEV, per germline (reference sequence). V was cut by 11 bases and J by 5 bases, with 20 bases left in between. This chain's CDR3 is CAGKARGGKDTQYF. As DNA, the CDR3 is TGTGCCGGCAAGGCTAGGGGAGGAAAAGATACGCAGTATTTT.